This TCR beta chain was identified during a study of T cell responses to AZD1222 COVID-19 vaccine. Regarding the study as a whole: Spike regions recognized by vaccine-associated CD4 TCRs spanned the protein, led by 160-218 and 743-854. Females made up more of the donors, who were largely white British, and clonal diversity may have come out too low.

Germline lookup yields CDR1 LNHDA and CDR2 SQIVND (reference sequence). V lost 4 bases and J lost 4, with 16 bases in between. The CDR3 sequence is 15 residues long. A remark on this clone: Its antigen is not known.

Some clones are missing from TCRdb's copy, which holds only in-frame ones; the method was immunoSEQ multiplex PCR. The table has 150,000 or so clones, 90% seen once. The TCR was taken from an adult who received the AZD1222 COVID-19 vaccine. Sequencing was performed on peripheral blood, taken 28 days after the second AZD1222 dose. The chain combines TRBV19 with TRBJ1-2; maybe TRBD1 (5 bases). The CDR3 region has the DNA TGTGCCAGTAGTAGCGCCGGGACGGTGGTCTATGGCTACACCTTC. Translation: CASSSAGTVVYGYTF. The full variable domain, its missing parts supplied by reference TRBV19 and TRBJ1-2, is DGGITQSPKYLFRKEGQNVTLSCEQNLNHDAMYWYRQDPGQGLRLIYYSQIVNDFQKGDIAEGYSVSREKKESFPLTVTSAQKNPTAFYLCASSSAGTVVYGYTFGSGTRLTVV.